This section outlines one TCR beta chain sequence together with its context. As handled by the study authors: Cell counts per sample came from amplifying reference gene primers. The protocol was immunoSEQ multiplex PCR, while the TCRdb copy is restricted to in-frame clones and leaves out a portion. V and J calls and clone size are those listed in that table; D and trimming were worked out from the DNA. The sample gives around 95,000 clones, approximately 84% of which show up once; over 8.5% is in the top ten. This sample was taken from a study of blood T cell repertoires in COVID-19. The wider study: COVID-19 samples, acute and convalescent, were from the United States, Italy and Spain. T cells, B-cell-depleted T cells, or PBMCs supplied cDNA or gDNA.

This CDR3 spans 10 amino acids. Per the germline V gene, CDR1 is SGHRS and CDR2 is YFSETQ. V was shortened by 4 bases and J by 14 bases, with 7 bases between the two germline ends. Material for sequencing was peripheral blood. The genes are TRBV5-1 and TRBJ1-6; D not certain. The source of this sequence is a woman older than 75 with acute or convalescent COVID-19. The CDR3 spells CASSPPALHF. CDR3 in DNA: TGCGCCAGCAGCCCCCCGGCCCTCCACTTT.